Sequencing of this TCR beta chain was carried out in a study of T-cell reconstitution after alpha-beta-depleted transplantation in children. Study-wide points: Hyperexpanded clones declined; after one year, newly produced T cells mostly supplied diversity. Alpha-beta T cells present about two months after transplant were reported to originate from several hundred expanded graft clones. It was surviving recipient T cells and thymic progenitors that gave some patients high TCRbeta diversity at day 60.

Germline V gives CDR1 SNHLY, CDR2 FYNNEI. V lost 4 bases and J lost 1; bases outside the gene matches: 5. The CDR3 runs 15 residues. Unique molecular identifiers were built into the TCRbeta library. Each CDR3 protein gets one entry after TCRdb re-called the PCR reads with MiXCR. The top ten hold around 43% of the sample, which has more than 300,000 distinct CDR3 sequences, about 17% seen once. Concerning this clonotype itself: Its antigen is as yet unknown.

Material: PBMCs, mostly from graft donor cells, obtained 360 days after TCRalphabeta/CD19-depleted stem cell transplant. This clonotype was obtained from a male patient between 2 and 15 years old who had a stem cell transplant for acute lymphoblastic leukemia, so the T cells may come from the graft donor. The chain links TRBV2 to TRBJ2-7, with 9 positions matching TRBD1. The CDR3, as DNA: TGTGCCAGCAGTGGAGGACAGGGGTCTTCCTACGAGCAGTACTTC. Protein sequence: CASSGGQGSSYEQYF. The full variable domain, completed using reference TRBV2 and TRBJ2-7, is EPEVTQTPSHQVTQMGQEVILRCVPISNHLYFYWYRQILGQKVEFLVSFYNNEISEKSEIFDDQFSVERPDGSNFTLKIRSTKLEDSAMYFCASSGGQGSSYEQYFGPGTRLTVT.